The clone carrying this T cell receptor beta chain occurred a few times. Its antigen is currently unknown. Not a single patient had been given any form of treatment at any point before undergoing thyroid surgery. This entry is derived from a study of metastatic and nonmetastatic thyroid tumors. On the study more broadly: Malignant and benign thyroid patients had repertoires compared in peripheral blood and tumor or nodule tissue.

Study-level points and caveats: Reported TCR beta diversity, measured in blood and tumor, was significantly higher for malignant thyroid tumors than for benign nodules.

Authors' analysis steps: It was from CDR3 differences across clinicopathological groups that a distant-metastasis classifier for papillary thyroid cancer was built. TCRdb reassembled clones from the PCR reads with MiXCR. These V and J calls rely on TCRdb rather than the paper's analysis. This table has over 55,000 clones, roughly 30% appearing once. The CDR3 length is 15 residues. Trimming left V 5 bases short and J 0 bases short, with 12 bases between. CDR1 is MNHNS, CDR2 SASEGT, per germline. The chain joins TRBV6-1 to TRBJ2-3; TRBD1 is a possible D gene (6 bases). The source of this sequence is a female donor with papillary thyroid cancer or a benign thyroid nodule (not recorded which). Some clones in this sample may be carry-over from other donors' samples. Sequenced input: blood. This CDR3 is CASSPQGPSTDTQYF. CDR3 sequence (DNA): TGTGCCAGCAGTCCTCAGGGGCCGAGCACAGATACGCAGTATTTT.